The rows below give T cell receptor beta chains drawn from one sample of a study of CXCR3-negative and CXCR3-positive naive CD8 T cells. TCRdb re-called the 5' RACE reads and catalogs CDR3 proteins one per entry, DNA excluded. This sample's table reports 92,000 or so distinct CDR3 sequences. The specimen was naive CXCR3- CD8+ T cells from blood. These receptor sequences come from a human donor in good health. Some clones in this sample may be carry-over from other donors' samples. The CDR3 runs from the conserved cysteine through the conserved F or W.

J	V	CDR3
TRBJ1-1	TRBV19	CASSLTTGTEAFF
TRBJ2-7	TRBV29-1	CSVEEGLSSYEQYF
TRBJ2-7	TRBV5-1	CASSLASGSDEQYF
TRBJ2-7	TRBV7-3	CASSAPGSYEQYF
TRBJ1-5	TRBV6-1	CASSEGGGPQHF
TRBJ2-2	TRBV4-1	CASSPGAGELFF
TRBJ1-2	TRBV5-1	CASSLEGDGYTF
TRBJ1-2	TRBV7-9	CASSTANGWTYGYTF
TRBJ2-1	TRBV4-1	CASSQVYERGENNEQFF
TRBJ1-4	TRBV28	CASSYRTEANEKLFF
TRBJ1-5	TRBV12-3/TRBV12-4	CASSETGRDQPQHF
TRBJ2-7	TRBV12-5	CASGSTRLGSYEQYF
TRBJ1-1	TRBV6-5	CASATGNTEAFF
TRBJ2-2	TRBV29-1	CSVTGIDNAGELFF
TRBJ2-7	TRBV29-1	CSVELTSGDSYEQYF
TRBJ2-7	TRBV28	CASLPPGREPYEQYF
TRBJ2-4	TRBV28	CASRDVGIQYF
TRBJ1-1	TRBV12-3/TRBV12-4	CASRSWEAEGAFF
TRBJ1-2	TRBV10-3	CAISEGQGITF
TRBJ2-1	TRBV6-6	CASSYTSGGQSSYNEQFF
TRBJ2-7	TRBV20-1	CSASARARHEQYF
TRBJ2-7	TRBV29-1	CSVRDRDRAYEQYF
TRBJ2-7	TRBV10-3	CAISDSDSYEQYF
TRBJ2-7	TRBV4-1	CASSPRQSYEQYF
TRBJ1-1	TRBV6-5	CASSYVRAKSEAFF
TRBJ2-7	TRBV20-1	CSASWDRDYEQYF
TRBJ1-6	TRBV21-1	CASSGRQGDSSPLHF
TRBJ1-1	TRBV23-1	CASSQSEASHFHTEAFF
TRBJ2-7	TRBV29-1	CSVEGELYEQYF
TRBJ2-7	TRBV7-9	CASSPALDYEQYF
TRBJ1-1	TRBV29-1	CSTHGAPGSIAFF
TRBJ2-7	TRBV23-1	CASSQSDGGRTYEQYF
TRBJ1-2	TRBV6-5	CASSILGQGHGYTF
TRBJ2-1	TRBV29-1	CSVAGTSGSDEQFF
TRBJ1-1	TRBV4-3	CASSQSREDTEAFF
TRBJ2-2	TRBV12-3/TRBV12-4	CASSVSSNTGELFF